The 26 T cell receptor beta chains in this list originate from one sample, sequenced in a study of type 1 regulatory T cells. Using its own MiXCR run on the reads, TCRdb lists one record per CDR3 protein. This table has about 100,000 distinct CDR3 sequences, 25% to 40% appearing once. Sequencing used CD4+ T cells, either the whole sample or a sorted fraction (not recorded which). The source of these receptors is a human donor in good health.

This clonotype was observed a few times. The rearrangement uses TRBV7-2 and TRBJ1-1; 8 bases agree with TRBD1. The CDR3 has 17 amino acids. With V trimmed by 2 bases and J by 3 bases, 11 bases remained unmatched. The germline V gene encodes CDR1 SGHTA and CDR2 FQGNSA. CDR3 sequence (DNA): TGTGCCAGCAGCTTAAGGGCCGCTACAGGGGGGCACACTGAAGCTTTCTTT. Encoded protein: CASSLRAATGGHTEAFF.

Sample share makes this clonotype medium-sized. The chain has TRBV20-1 and TRBJ2-4; a possible D gene is TRBD2 (5 bases). Germline V gene data show CDR1 as DFQATT and CDR2 as SNEGSKA (reference sequence). CDR3 length equals 15 residues. The V end was cut by 6 bases, the J end by 6 bases, with 21 bases between. The DNA for the CDR3 is TGCAGTGCCGGTCAAGCGGCCTTGAAAGGAAACATTCAGTACTTC. This codes for CSAGQAALKGNIQYF.

In this sample, this clonotype turned up a few times. The V gene is TRBV5-6, the J gene TRBJ1-6, with 8 bases that match TRBD1. The CDR3 extends over 14 amino acids. With 4 bases clipped from V and 10 bases from J, the junction kept 7 bases outside the gene matches. CDR1 and CDR2 (germline): SGHDT, YYEEEE. CDR3 amino acids: CASSNGQGASPLHF. The CDR3 DNA follows: TGTGCCAGCAGCAACGGACAGGGAGCGTCACCCCTCCACTTT. Full variable domain (missing parts from reference TRBV5-6 and TRBJ1-6): DAGVTQSPTHLIKTRGQQVTLRCSPKSGHDTVSWYQQALGQGPQFIFQYYEEEERQRGNFPDRFSGHQFPNYSSELNVNALLLGDSALYLCASSNGQGASPLHFGNGTRLTVT.

V and J are TRBV5-4 and TRBJ2-5, with D unclear. Germline loops: CDR1 SGHNT, CDR2 YYREEE (reference sequence). CDR3 length: 14 residues. Deletions cut 4 bases from V and 2 bases from J, with 12 bases between. The CDR3 region has the DNA TGTGCCAGCAGCGCATCTCAACTACAAGAGACCCAGTACTTC. It codes for CASSASQLQETQYF.

The chain recombines TRBV20-1 with TRBJ2-2; D is unresolved. The V gene's germline CDR1 is DFQATT and CDR2 SNEGSKA (reference sequence). Between the trimmed V and J ends, which lost 3 bases and 4 bases, there was a span of 15 bases. The CDR3 has 15 amino acids. The CDR3 DNA reads as TGCAGTGCTAGTGATGGGAAAGCCGGCACCGGGGAGCTGTTTTTT. Encoded protein: CSASDGKAGTGELFF.

This clonotype was seen ten or more times. The V and J genes are TRBV5-1 and TRBJ2-1; 14 nucleotides match TRBD2. The germline V gene has CDR1 SGHRS and CDR2 YFSETQ. This CDR3 has 19 residues. Trimming removed 4 bases from V and 0 bases from J; junction bases left unmatched: 9. The CDR3 sequence is CASSIGLAGGLFSYNEQFF. The CDR3, as DNA: TGCGCCAGCAGCATAGGACTAGCGGGAGGTCTCTTCTCCTACAATGAGCAGTTCTTC.

In its sample, this clonotype was seen many times. The chain carries TRBV7-9 and TRBJ2-7; TRBD1 matches at 9 bases. The CDR3 length is 14 residues. V lost 5 bases to trimming and J lost 5 bases; unmatched junction nucleotides: 7. Germline CDR1 and CDR2: SEHNR and FQNEAQ (reference sequence). CDR3 protein: CASSPGTGRNEQYF. For the CDR3, the DNA is TGTGCCAGCAGCCCCGGGACAGGGCGTAACGAGCAGTACTTC.

In this sample, this clonotype turned up a few times. The chain has TRBV6-2 or TRBV6-3 and TRBJ2-7; 11 nucleotides line up with TRBD2. The germline CDR1 and CDR2 sequences are MNHEY and SVGEGT. The CDR3 extends over 19 amino acids. J lost 2 bases, V lost 6 bases, and 18 bases had no gene match. The CDR3 loop is CASRPLPGLADQGAYEQYF. In DNA form, the CDR3 reads TGTGCCAGCAGGCCTCTGCCGGGACTAGCGGACCAGGGGGCCTACGAGCAGTACTTC.

The V call is TRBV12-3 or TRBV12-4, the J call TRBJ2-1, with D perhaps TRBD2 (6 bases). Deletions cut 5 bases from V and 5 bases from J, with 16 bases between. The CDR3 has 15 amino acids. For the CDR3, the DNA is TGTGCCAGCAGTGATGGCCCGGGAGCCCACAATGAGCAGTTCTTC. Residues: CASSDGPGAHNEQFF.

The chain recombines TRBV20-1 with TRBJ2-1; 8 nucleotides line up with TRBD2. The CDR3 runs to 14 residues. Germline trimming cut 5 bases from V and 5 bases from J; bases unmatched to any gene: 8. Germline CDR1 and CDR2: DFQATT and SNEGSKA (reference sequence). The chain's CDR3 is CSAFFSGTHNEQFF. CDR3 coding DNA: TGCAGTGCTTTCTTTAGCGGGACTCACAATGAGCAGTTCTTC.

A few counts support this clonotype. This CDR3 is CASSQEYSYTF. CDR3 DNA sequence: TGTGCCAGCAGCCAAGAATACAGCTACACCTTC. J is TRBJ1-2 and V is TRBV3-1; D gene unclear. Deletions cut 0 bases from V and 9 bases from J, with 5 bases between. CDR3 length equals 11 residues. CDR1 and CDR2 from the germline V gene are LGHDT and YNNKEL (reference sequence). Full variable domain (rest looked up from reference TRBV3-1 and TRBJ1-2): DTAVSQTPKYLVTQMGNDKSIKCEQNLGHDTMYWYKQDSKKFLKIMFSYNNKELIINETVPNRFSPKSPDKAHLNLHINSLELGDSAVYFCASSQEYSYTFGSGTRLTVV.

CDR3: CASSHQGDTEAFF. CDR3 DNA: TGTGCCAGCAGCCACCAGGGGGACACTGAAGCTTTCTTT. The V gene is TRBV3-1, the J gene TRBJ1-1, with 7 bases matching TRBD1. The CDR3 consists of 13 residues. The junction had 1 base not matched to a gene; V was cut back by 3 bases and J by 3 bases. Germline CDR1 and CDR2: LGHDT and YNNKEL (reference sequence).

The chain carries TRBV9 and TRBJ2-1, with D possibly matching TRBD2 (6 bases). The CDR3 consists of 14 residues. The germline gives CDR1 SGDLS, CDR2 YYNGEE. The ends were cut back, 4 bases at V and 2 bases at J, with 10 bases in the middle. The CDR3, as DNA: TGTGCCAGCAGCCCCCGGACTACCTACAATGAGCAGTTCTTC. This sequence encodes CASSPRTTYNEQFF.

This clonotype was detected only a few times. This chain joins TRBV18 and TRBJ2-1; D assignment may be TRBD1 or TRBD2 (6 bases each). This CDR3 comprises 12 residues. V dropped 5 bases and J dropped 8 bases, with 10 bases sitting between them. The germline V gene encodes CDR1 KGHSH and CDR2 LQKENI. The CDR3 region is CASSSRGDEQFF. CDR3 DNA sequence: TGTGCCAGCTCATCAAGGGGGGATGAGCAGTTCTTC. The whole variable domain, remainder taken from reference TRBV18 and TRBJ2-1, is NAGVMQNPRHLVRRRGQEARLRCSPMKGHSHVYWYRQLPEEGLKFMVYLQKENIIDESGMPKERFSAEFPKEGPSILRIQQVVRGDSAAYFCASSSRGDEQFFGPGTRLTVL.

V is TRBV12-3 or TRBV12-4 and J is TRBJ2-5; 10 nucleotides line up with TRBD1. Trimming took 8 bases from V and 6 from J; bases not matched to a gene: 9. This CDR3 has 14 residues. As DNA, the CDR3 is TGTGCCAGCGGGGACAGGGGAATCGGACAGACCCAGTACTTC. This gives the protein CASGDRGIGQTQYF.

The gene calls are TRBV7-2 and TRBJ1-1; no firm D call. V shed 4 bases and J shed 0 bases, with 15 bases lying between them. Germline lookup yields CDR1 SGHTA and CDR2 FQGNSA. CDR3 length: 16 amino acids. The CDR3 DNA follows: TGTGCCAGCAGCTCGGCCGGGTTAATCATGAACACTGAAGCTTTCTTT. Translating gives CASSSAGLIMNTEAFF.

This clonotype was seen a handful of times. The chain links TRBV5-4 to TRBJ2-2; TRBD1 agrees at 9 bases. V gave up 4 bases and J gave up 4 bases; unmatched junction bases: 5. The V gene's germline CDR1 is SGHNT and CDR2 YYREEE (reference sequence). This CDR3 contains 15 residues. CDR3 loop: CASSTGTGSTGELFF. As DNA, the CDR3 is TGTGCCAGCAGCACCGGGACAGGGTCCACCGGGGAGCTGTTTTTT.

This sequence joins TRBV20-1 and TRBJ2-3; 7 bases agree with TRBD2. This CDR3 region has 16 residues. Germline V gene lookup returns CDR1 DFQATT and CDR2 SNEGSKA (reference sequence). V trimming: 5 bases; J trimming: 4 bases; junction bases outside the gene matches: 15. The CDR3 DNA sequence: TGCAGTGCTCCGCAAAGGGGCGGGAGAGGGTCAGATACGCAGTATTTT. Its protein is CSAPQRGGRGSDTQYF.

The rearrangement joins TRBV28 to TRBJ1-4; tentatively, D is TRBD1 (5 bases). Looked up from germline, CDR1 is MDHEN and CDR2 is SYDVKM. The CDR3 extends over 18 amino acids. Between the trimmed V and J ends, which lost 5 bases and 5 bases, there was a span of 24 bases. CDR3 residues: CASSDGRPWTRKNEKLFF. The DNA for the CDR3 is TGTGCCAGCAGTGACGGACGGCCATGGACACGCAAGAATGAAAAACTGTTTTTT. Complete variable domain (other parts from reference TRBV28 and TRBJ1-4): DVKVTQSSRYLVKRTGEKVFLECVQDMDHENMFWYRQDPGLGLRLIYFSYDVKMKEKGDIPEGYSVSREKKERFSLILESASTNQTSMYLCASSDGRPWTRKNEKLFFGSGTQLSVL.

V and J are TRBV5-1 and TRBJ2-5, with D possibly TRBD1 on 6 matching bases. The germline gives CDR1 SGHRS, CDR2 YFSETQ. This CDR3 comprises 13 residues. V dropped 6 bases and J dropped 3 bases, with 12 bases sitting between them. This CDR3 reads CASISGDEETQYF. CDR3 coding DNA: TGCGCCAGCATCTCAGGGGATGAAGAGACCCAGTACTTC. Full variable domain (missing parts from reference TRBV5-1 and TRBJ2-5): KAGVTQTPRYLIKTRGQQVTLSCSPISGHRSVSWYQQTPGQGLQFLFEYFSETQRNKGNFPGRFSGRQFSNSRSEMNVSTLELGDSALYLCASISGDEETQYFGPGTRLLVL.

This clonotype was recorded a few times. The chain employs TRBV5-6 and TRBJ2-5; D possibly corresponds to TRBD2 (5 bases). The CDR3 totals 15 residues. The V end was cut by 0 bases, the J end by 1 base, with 10 bases between. Germline loops: CDR1 SGHDT, CDR2 YYEEEE. CDR3 in DNA: TGTGCCAGCAGCTTGGGAGGGCTTTCCCAAGAGACCCAGTACTTC. It encodes CASSLGGLSQETQYF. Using reference TRBV5-6 and TRBJ2-5 for the parts outside the CDR3, the full variable domain is DAGVTQSPTHLIKTRGQQVTLRCSPKSGHDTVSWYQQALGQGPQFIFQYYEEEERQRGNFPDRFSGHQFPNYSSELNVNALLLGDSALYLCASSLGGLSQETQYFGPGTRLLVL.

This clonotype was detected only a few times. The rearrangement joins TRBV6-1 to TRBJ2-3; possible D gene TRBD2, 6 bases. This CDR3 comprises 15 residues. V dropped 4 bases and J dropped 0 bases, with 11 bases sitting between them. Per germline, CDR1 MNHNS and CDR2 SASEGT. The CDR3 coding sequence is TGTGCCAGCAGTGTTGCGGGGCTAAGCACAGATACGCAGTATTTT. Its protein product is CASSVAGLSTDTQYF.

This clonotype was observed a handful of times. The rearrangement uses TRBV12-3 or TRBV12-4 and TRBJ2-1; 9 nucleotides align to TRBD2. The CDR3 is 13 amino acids. The J segment lost 4 bases and the V segment lost 7 bases, leaving 2 bases of the junction unmatched. CDR3 bases: TGTGCCAGCAATAGCGGGAGATACAATGAGCAGTTCTTC. It encodes CASNSGRYNEQFF.

This clonotype was counted a few times. This chain links TRBV4-1 with TRBJ1-5; D not resolved. Trimming pared 0 bases from V and 10 bases from J, leaving 13 bases between. The CDR3 extends over 14 amino acids. Germline V gene data show CDR1 as MGHRA and CDR2 as YSYEKL. Written as DNA, the CDR3 is TGCGCCAGCAGCCAAGATCTTGGCGGTCGACCCCAGCATTTT. It encodes CASSQDLGGRPQHF.

The chain has TRBV28 and TRBJ1-4, with 8 nucleotides matching TRBD1. CDR3 length: 15 amino acids. V dropped 5 bases and J dropped 4; count of bases not matched to a gene: 6. The V gene's germline CDR1 is MDHEN and CDR2 SYDVKM. In nucleotides, the CDR3 is TGTGCCAGCAGTCCGCCGACAGGGGATAATGAAAAACTGTTTTTT. This gives the protein CASSPPTGDNEKLFF.

A word on this clonotype: At one end the junction does not follow the germline gene, possibly because of a read error. This chain joins TRBV20-1 and TRBJ1-6; D is unclear. The CDR3 consists of 14 residues. Germline lookup yields CDR1 DFQATT and CDR2 SNEGSKA (reference sequence). CDR3 sequence (DNA): TGCAGTGCTAGTGGGAACAGAGTTGATTCACCCCTTCACTTT. It codes for CSASGNRVDSPLHF.